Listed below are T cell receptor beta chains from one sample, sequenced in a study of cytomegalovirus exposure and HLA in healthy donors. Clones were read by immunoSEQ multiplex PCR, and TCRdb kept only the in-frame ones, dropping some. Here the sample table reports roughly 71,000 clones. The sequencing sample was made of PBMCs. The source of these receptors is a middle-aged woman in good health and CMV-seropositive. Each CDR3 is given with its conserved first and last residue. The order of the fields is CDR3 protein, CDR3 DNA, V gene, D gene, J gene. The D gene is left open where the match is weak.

cdr3_aa: CASSSIGGTGGNQPQHF; cdr3_nt: TGTGCCAGCAGTTCAATAGGAGGGACAGGGGGAAATCAGCCCCAGCATTTT; v_call: TRBV28; d_call: TRBD1; j_call: TRBJ1-5
cdr3_aa: CASGRERTGELFF; cdr3_nt: TGTGCCAGCGGGAGGGAACGTACCGGGGAGCTGTTTTTT; v_call: TRBV11-3; d_call: TRBD2; j_call: TRBJ2-2
cdr3_aa: CASSFGQGVTDTQYF; cdr3_nt: TGTGCCAGCAGTTTCGGACAGGGTGTAACAGATACGCAGTATTTT; v_call: TRBV27; d_call: TRBD1; j_call: TRBJ2-3
cdr3_aa: CASRRGSTDTQYF; cdr3_nt: TGTGCCAGCAGAAGGGGGAGCACAGATACGCAGTATTTT; v_call: TRBV19; d_call: -; j_call: TRBJ2-3
cdr3_aa: CASSRPLQGLETQYF; cdr3_nt: TGTGCCAGCAGTCGACCCCTGCAGGGTCTGGAGACCCAGTACTTC; v_call: TRBV28; d_call: -; j_call: TRBJ2-5
cdr3_aa: CASSLEGVETQYF; cdr3_nt: TGTGCCAGCAGCTTGGAGGGAGTAGAGACCCAGTACTTC; v_call: TRBV5-4; d_call: -; j_call: TRBJ2-5
cdr3_aa: CASKTGDEQYF; cdr3_nt: TGTGCCAGCAAGACAGGTGACGAGCAGTACTTC; v_call: TRBV6-1; d_call: -; j_call: TRBJ2-7
cdr3_aa: CASSFRGAGTSYNEQFF; cdr3_nt: TGTGCCAGCAGCTTCAGAGGGGCGGGAACATCCTACAATGAGCAGTTCTTC; v_call: TRBV11-2; d_call: -; j_call: TRBJ2-1
cdr3_aa: CASSTRISGSYEQYF; cdr3_nt: TGTGCCAGCAGCACGAGGATTAGCGGCTCCTACGAGCAGTACTTC; v_call: TRBV7-9; d_call: -; j_call: TRBJ2-7
cdr3_aa: CASSVVASVITGELFF; cdr3_nt: TGTGCCAGCAGCGTAGTTGCTAGCGTGATCACCGGGGAGCTGTTTTTT; v_call: TRBV9; d_call: -; j_call: TRBJ2-2
cdr3_aa: CASSYYRDTDYGYTF; cdr3_nt: TGTGCCAGCAGTTACTATCGGGACACAGACTATGGCTACACCTTC; v_call: TRBV6-5; d_call: -; j_call: TRBJ1-2
cdr3_aa: CASSPRGTPSYEQYF; cdr3_nt: TGTGCCAGCAGCCCCAGGGGGACGCCATCCTACGAGCAGTACTTC; v_call: TRBV5-4; d_call: TRBD1; j_call: TRBJ2-7
cdr3_aa: CASSLPASGEQYF; cdr3_nt: TGTGCCAGCAGCTTGCCGGCCAGCGGAGAGCAGTACTTC; v_call: TRBV5-4; d_call: -; j_call: TRBJ2-7
cdr3_aa: CASSGRLAYEQYF; cdr3_nt: TGTGCCAGCAGTGGGCGACTAGCATACGAGCAGTACTTC; v_call: TRBV2; d_call: TRBD2; j_call: TRBJ2-7
cdr3_aa: CASSDITYEQYF; cdr3_nt: TGTGCCAGCAGTGACATCACCTACGAGCAGTACTTC; v_call: TRBV6-1; d_call: -; j_call: TRBJ2-7
cdr3_aa: CASRALVAAEQYF; cdr3_nt: TGTGCCAGCAGGGCGCTCGTGGCGGCCGAGCAGTACTTC; v_call: TRBV2; d_call: -; j_call: TRBJ2-7
cdr3_aa: CASSSGRSRDTDTQYF; cdr3_nt: TGTGCCAGCAGCTCGGGGAGGTCGAGAGACACAGATACGCAGTATTTT; v_call: TRBV11-2; d_call: -; j_call: TRBJ2-3
cdr3_aa: CASSLASGITYEQYF; cdr3_nt: TGTGCCAGCAGCTTAGCGAGCGGGATCACTTACGAGCAGTACTTC; v_call: TRBV7-2; d_call: TRBD2; j_call: TRBJ2-7
cdr3_aa: CASSLGRSLAKNIQYF; cdr3_nt: TGCGCCAGCAGCTTGGGGAGATCCCTAGCCAAAAACATTCAGTACTTC; v_call: TRBV5-1; d_call: -; j_call: TRBJ2-4
cdr3_aa: CASFSGSIQTQYF; cdr3_nt: TGTGCCAGCTTCAGCGGGAGTATTCAGACCCAGTACTTC; v_call: TRBV6-1; d_call: TRBD2; j_call: TRBJ2-5
cdr3_aa: CASSGRGGREAFF; cdr3_nt: TGTGCCAGCAGTGGAAGAGGGGGAAGGGAAGCTTTCTTT; v_call: TRBV6-1; d_call: -; j_call: TRBJ1-1
cdr3_aa: CASSLVASGYNEQFF; cdr3_nt: TGCGCCAGCAGCTTGGTGGCTAGCGGGTACAATGAGCAGTTCTTC; v_call: TRBV5-1; d_call: TRBD2; j_call: TRBJ2-1
cdr3_aa: CASSPSGDPEAFF; cdr3_nt: TGTGCCAGCAGTCCATCGGGGGATCCAGAAGCTTTCTTT; v_call: TRBV25-1; d_call: -; j_call: TRBJ1-1
cdr3_aa: CASSPSGRASYEQYF; cdr3_nt: TGTGCCAGCAGCCCGAGCGGGAGGGCCTCCTACGAGCAGTACTTC; v_call: TRBV4-2; d_call: TRBD2; j_call: TRBJ2-7
cdr3_aa: CASSLDGGGYNEQFF; cdr3_nt: TGTGCCAGCAGCTTAGATGGGGGGGGCTACAATGAGCAGTTCTTC; v_call: TRBV7-2; d_call: TRBD2; j_call: TRBJ2-1
cdr3_aa: CAWSAGTGHEKLFF; cdr3_nt: TGTGCCTGGAGTGCCGGGACAGGGCATGAAAAACTGTTTTTT; v_call: TRBV30; d_call: TRBD1; j_call: TRBJ1-4
cdr3_aa: CASSETGGFVTDTQYF; cdr3_nt: TGCGCCAGCAGCGAAACGGGGGGATTCGTCACAGATACGCAGTATTTT; v_call: TRBV5-1; d_call: TRBD2; j_call: TRBJ2-3
cdr3_aa: CASSTMGTGTDTQYF; cdr3_nt: TGTGCCAGCAGCACAATGGGGACAGGCACAGATACGCAGTATTTT; v_call: TRBV9; d_call: TRBD1; j_call: TRBJ2-3
cdr3_aa: CASSPGMPGGFSEAFF; cdr3_nt: TGTGCCAGCAGCCCAGGGATGCCAGGGGGCTTTTCTGAAGCTTTCTTT; v_call: TRBV7-9; d_call: TRBD1; j_call: TRBJ1-1
cdr3_aa: CASSMGQGTHNEQFF; cdr3_nt: TGCGCCAGCAGCATGGGACAGGGGACCCACAATGAGCAGTTCTTC; v_call: TRBV5-1; d_call: TRBD1; j_call: TRBJ2-1
cdr3_aa: CASSPRLAGPPYNEQFF; cdr3_nt: TGCGCCAGCAGCCCGCGACTAGCGGGGCCCCCCTACAATGAGCAGTTCTTC; v_call: TRBV5-1; d_call: TRBD2; j_call: TRBJ2-1
cdr3_aa: CASSLSGTHQPQHF; cdr3_nt: TGTGCCAGCAGCCTGTCGGGGACTCATCAGCCCCAGCATTTT; v_call: TRBV5-6; d_call: -; j_call: TRBJ1-5